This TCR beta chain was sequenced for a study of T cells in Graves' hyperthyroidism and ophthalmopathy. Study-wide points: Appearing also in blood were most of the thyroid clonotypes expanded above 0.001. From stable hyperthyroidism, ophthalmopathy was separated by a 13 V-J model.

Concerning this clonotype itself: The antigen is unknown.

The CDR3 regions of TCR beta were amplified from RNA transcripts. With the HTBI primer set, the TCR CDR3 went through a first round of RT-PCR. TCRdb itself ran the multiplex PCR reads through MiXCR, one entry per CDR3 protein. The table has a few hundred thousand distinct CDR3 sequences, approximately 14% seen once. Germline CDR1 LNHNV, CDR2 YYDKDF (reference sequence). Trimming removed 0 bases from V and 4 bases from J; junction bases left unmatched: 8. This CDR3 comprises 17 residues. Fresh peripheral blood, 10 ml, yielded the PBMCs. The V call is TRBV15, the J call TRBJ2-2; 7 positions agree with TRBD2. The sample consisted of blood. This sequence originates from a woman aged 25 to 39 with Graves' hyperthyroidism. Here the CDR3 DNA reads TGTGCCACCAGCAGAGACCCCGGCGGGGGAACCACCGGGGAGCTGTTTTTT. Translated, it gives CATSRDPGGGTTGELFF.